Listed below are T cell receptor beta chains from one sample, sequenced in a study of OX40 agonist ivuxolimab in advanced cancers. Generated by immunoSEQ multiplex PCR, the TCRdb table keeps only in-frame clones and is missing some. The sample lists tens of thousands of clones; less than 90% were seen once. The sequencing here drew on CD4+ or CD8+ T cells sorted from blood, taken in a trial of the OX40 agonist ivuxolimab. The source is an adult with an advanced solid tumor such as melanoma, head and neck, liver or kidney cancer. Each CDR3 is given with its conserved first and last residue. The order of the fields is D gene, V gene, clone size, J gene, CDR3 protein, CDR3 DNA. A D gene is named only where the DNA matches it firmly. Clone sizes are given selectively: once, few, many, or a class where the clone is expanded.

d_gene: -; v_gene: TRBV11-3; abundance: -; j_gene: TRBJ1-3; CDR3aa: CASSLGGSGGNTIYF; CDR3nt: TGTGCCAGCAGCTTAGGGGGATCAGGCGGAAACACCATATATTTT
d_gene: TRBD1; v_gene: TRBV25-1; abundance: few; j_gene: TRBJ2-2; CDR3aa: CASSWGTGSGELFF; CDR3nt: TGTGCCAGCAGTTGGGGGACAGGGTCCGGGGAGCTGTTTTTT
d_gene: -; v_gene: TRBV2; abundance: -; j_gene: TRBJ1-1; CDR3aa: CASISSTEAFF; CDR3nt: TGTGCCAGCATTTCGAGCACTGAAGCTTTCTTT
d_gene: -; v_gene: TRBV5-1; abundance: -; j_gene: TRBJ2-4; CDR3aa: CASSQGGIAKNIQYF; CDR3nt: TGCGCCAGCAGCCAAGGGGGTATAGCCAAAAACATTCAGTACTTC
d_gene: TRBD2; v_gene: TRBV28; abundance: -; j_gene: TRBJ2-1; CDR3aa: CASSLGLEKRERGDNEQFF; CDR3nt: TGTGCCAGCAGTTTAGGGCTAGAAAAGCGGGAGCGAGGGGACAATGAGCAGTTCTTC
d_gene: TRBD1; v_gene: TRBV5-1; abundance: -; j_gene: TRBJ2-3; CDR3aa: CASSGTGTSISTQYF; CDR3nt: TGCGCCAGCAGCGGGACAGGGACCTCTATCTCCACGCAGTATTTT
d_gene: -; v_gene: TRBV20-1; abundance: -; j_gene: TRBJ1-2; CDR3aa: CSARDQNRRPF; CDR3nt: TGCAGTGCTAGAGATCAGAACAGGCGACCCTTC
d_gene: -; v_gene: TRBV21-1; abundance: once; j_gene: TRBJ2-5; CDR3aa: CASSKFRQRLCQETQYF; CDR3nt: TGTGCCAGCAGCAAATTTAGACAACGACTCTGCCAAGAGACCCAGTACTTC
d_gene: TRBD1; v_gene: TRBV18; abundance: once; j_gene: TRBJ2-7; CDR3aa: CASSPSSGQGRHEQYF; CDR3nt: TGTGCCAGCTCACCCAGTTCGGGACAGGGGCGACACGAGCAGTACTTC
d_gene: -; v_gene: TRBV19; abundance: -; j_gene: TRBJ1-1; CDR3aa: CASSIWAGSTEAFF; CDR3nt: TGTGCCAGTAGTATTTGGGCAGGGAGCACTGAAGCTTTCTTT
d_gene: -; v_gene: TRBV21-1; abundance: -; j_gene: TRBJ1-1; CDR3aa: CASSKYLGGVTEAFF; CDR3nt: TGTGCCAGCAGCAAATACCTCGGGGGTGTCACTGAAGCTTTCTTT
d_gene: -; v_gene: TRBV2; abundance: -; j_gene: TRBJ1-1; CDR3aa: CASSPIVGNGEAFF; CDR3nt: TGTGCCAGCAGTCCTATTGTGGGGAACGGTGAAGCTTTCTTT
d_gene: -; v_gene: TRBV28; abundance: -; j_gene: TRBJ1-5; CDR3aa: CASSWGSNQPQHF; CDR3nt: TGTGCCAGCAGTTGGGGCAGCAATCAGCCCCAGCATTTT
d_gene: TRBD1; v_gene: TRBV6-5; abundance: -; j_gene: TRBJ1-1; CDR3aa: CASSARTGNTEAFF; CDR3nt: TGTGCCAGCAGTGCCCGGACAGGTAACACTGAAGCTTTCTTT
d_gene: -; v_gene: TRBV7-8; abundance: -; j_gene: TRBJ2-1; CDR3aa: CASSLAWGAKDEQFF; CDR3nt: TGTGCCAGCAGCTTAGCGTGGGGGGCGAAGGATGAGCAGTTCTTC
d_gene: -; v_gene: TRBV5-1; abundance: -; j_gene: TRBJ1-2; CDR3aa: CASSLGDYGYTF; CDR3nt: TGCGCCAGCAGCTTGGGGGACTATGGCTACACCTTC
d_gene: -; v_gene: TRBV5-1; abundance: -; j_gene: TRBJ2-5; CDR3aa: CASSRAETQYF; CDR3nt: TGCGCCAGCAGCCGTGCGGAGACCCAGTACTTC
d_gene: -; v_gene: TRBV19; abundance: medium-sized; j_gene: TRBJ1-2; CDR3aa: CASNPQGNYGYTF; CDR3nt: TGTGCCAGTAACCCTCAGGGGAACTATGGCTACACCTTC
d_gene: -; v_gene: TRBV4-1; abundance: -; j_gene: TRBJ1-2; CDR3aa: CASSQWERAGYGYTF; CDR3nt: TGCGCCAGCAGCCAATGGGAGAGAGCAGGCTATGGCTACACCTTC
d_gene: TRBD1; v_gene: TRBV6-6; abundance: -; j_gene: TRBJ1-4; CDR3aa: CASSYSRATGGEKLFF; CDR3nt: TGTGCCAGCAGTTACTCGAGGGCGACAGGGGGTGAAAAACTGTTTTTT
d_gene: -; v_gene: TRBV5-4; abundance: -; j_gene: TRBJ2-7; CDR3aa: CASSIQGSYEQYF; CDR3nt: TGTGCCAGCAGCATACAGGGCTCCTACGAGCAGTACTTC
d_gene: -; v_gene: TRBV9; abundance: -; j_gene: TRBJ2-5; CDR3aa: CASSVGDGWGETQYF; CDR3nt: TGTGCCAGCAGCGTAGGGGACGGGTGGGGGGAGACCCAGTACTTC
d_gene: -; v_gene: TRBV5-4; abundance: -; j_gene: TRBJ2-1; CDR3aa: CASSLSGPQFF; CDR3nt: TGTGCCAGCAGCTTGTCGGGTCCACAGTTCTTC
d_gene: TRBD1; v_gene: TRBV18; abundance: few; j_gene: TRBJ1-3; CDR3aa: CASSPLGQGNTIYF; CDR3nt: TGTGCCAGCTCACCACTGGGACAGGGAAACACCATATATTTT
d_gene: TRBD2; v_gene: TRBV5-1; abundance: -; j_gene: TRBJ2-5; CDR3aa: CASSLVGAGGFETQYF; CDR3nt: TGCGCCAGCAGCTTGGTTGGAGCGGGAGGGTTCGAGACCCAGTACTTC
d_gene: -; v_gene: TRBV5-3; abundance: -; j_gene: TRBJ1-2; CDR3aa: CARSLIRIRYGYTF; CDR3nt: TGTGCCAGAAGCTTAATTCGGATCCGCTATGGCTACACCTTC
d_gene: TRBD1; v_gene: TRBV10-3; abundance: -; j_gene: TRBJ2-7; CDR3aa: CAISALGQSYEQYF; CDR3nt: TGTGCCATCAGTGCCCTGGGACAGTCCTACGAGCAGTACTTC
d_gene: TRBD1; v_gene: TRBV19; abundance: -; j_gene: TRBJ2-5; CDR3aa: CASSPGTGWGETQYF; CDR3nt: TGTGCCAGTAGCCCGGGGACAGGGTGGGGGGAGACCCAGTACTTC
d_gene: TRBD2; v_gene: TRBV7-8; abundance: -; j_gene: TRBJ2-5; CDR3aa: CASSLRTSGSLETQYF; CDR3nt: TGTGCCAGCAGCTTAAGGACTAGCGGGAGTTTGGAGACCCAGTACTTC
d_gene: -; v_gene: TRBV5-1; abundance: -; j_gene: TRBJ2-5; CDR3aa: CASSILPQETQYF; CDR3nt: TGCGCCAGCAGCATCCTACCTCAAGAGACCCAGTACTTC
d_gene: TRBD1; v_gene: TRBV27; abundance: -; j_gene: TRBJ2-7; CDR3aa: CASSRTGGNQQYF; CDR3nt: TGTGCCAGCAGTAGGACAGGGGGCAACCAGCAGTACTTC
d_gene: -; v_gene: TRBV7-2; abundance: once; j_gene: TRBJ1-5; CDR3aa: CASSLALDQPQHF; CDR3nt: TGTGCCAGCAGCTTAGCGTTGGATCAGCCCCAGCATTTT
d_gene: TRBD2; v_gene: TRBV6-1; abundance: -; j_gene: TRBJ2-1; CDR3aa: CASSEGLAGGEQFF; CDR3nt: TGTGCCAGCAGTGAAGGACTAGCGGGGGGTGAGCAGTTCTTC
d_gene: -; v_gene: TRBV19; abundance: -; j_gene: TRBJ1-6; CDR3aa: CASSIATGSPLHF; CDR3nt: TGTGCCAGTAGTATTGCAACTGGTTCACCCCTCCACTTT
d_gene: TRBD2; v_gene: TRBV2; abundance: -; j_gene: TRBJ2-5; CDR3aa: CASSEGWTSGKETQYF; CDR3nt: TGTGCCAGCAGTGAAGGGTGGACTAGCGGGAAGGAGACCCAGTACTTC